One and the same sample provided the 20 T cell receptor beta chains below, sequenced in a study of T-cell reconstitution after alpha-beta-depleted transplantation in children (dated by TCRdb to 2015 to 2016). The library came from PCR. Sequencing was performed on an Illumina HiSeq 2500. To normalize quantification of the TCRbeta repertoire, the TCR libraries were built with molecular barcoding that relied on unique molecular identifiers. TCRdb trimmed the raw reads at Q25, called clones with MiXCR and kept productive beta chains. Entries are consolidated by CDR3 protein sequence, retaining the most common genes and DNA. The sample contains roughly 590,000 distinct CDR3 sequences, approximately 17% of them found a single time. The ten largest clonotypes hold 0.8% to 1.1% of the sample. The source material was PBMCs from the stem cell graft donor, sampled from the stem cell graft. The receptors originated from a human donor who donated a stem cell graft to a child with acute myeloid leukemia.

The rearrangement uses TRBV5-6 and TRBJ2-7; D remains unclear. CDR1 is SGHDT, CDR2 YYEEEE, per germline. CDR3 length equals 12 residues. V lost 0 bases to trimming and J lost 6 bases, with 7 bases between them. The CDR3 DNA reads TGTGCCAGCAGCTTGGGGGATGCCGAGCAGTACTTC. Its translation is CASSLGDAEQYF.

In its sample, this clonotype was seen many times. CDR3 nucleotides: TGTGCCACCAGCAGACGACTAGGAGGAGAGACCCAGTACTTC. Protein: CATSRRLGGETQYF. The chain couples TRBV15 to TRBJ2-5; perhaps TRBD2 as D (6 bases). The CDR3 contains 14 residues. Trimming removed 2 bases from V and 4 bases from J, with 11 bases in between. Germline V gene data show CDR1 as LNHNV and CDR2 as YYDKDF (reference sequence).

This clonotype was observed at least ten times. The chain joins TRBV20-1 to TRBJ1-2; unclear D gene. The CDR3 consists of 12 residues. Trimming removed 5 bases from V and 4 bases from J, with 11 bases in between. Germline-derived CDR1 and CDR2 are DFQATT and SNEGSKA (reference sequence). CDR3 protein: CSAQSLVYGYTF. CDR3 coding DNA: TGCAGTGCTCAGTCGCTTGTCTATGGCTACACCTTC.

This clonotype was detected only a few times. This rearrangement joins TRBV4-3 to TRBJ1-3, with a tentative D call TRBD1 (5 bases). The V and J ends lost 0 bases and 0 bases respectively, with 12 bases between them. This CDR3 is 17 amino acids long. Germline CDR1 reads LGHNA; CDR2 reads YSLEER. The CDR3 bases are TGCGCCAGCAGCCAAGAGACAGTAATTATCTCTGGAAACACCATATATTTT. The encoded protein is CASSQETVIISGNTIYF.

This clonotype occurred many times. The chain links TRBV20-1 to TRBJ1-1; D is uncertain. The CDR3 extends over 14 amino acids. V was trimmed by 5 bases and J by 0 bases, leaving 13 bases between them. The germline CDR1 and CDR2 sequences are DFQATT and SNEGSKA (reference sequence). CDR3 sequence: CSAYLQLLNTEAFF. The CDR3 nucleotides read TGCAGTGCTTACCTACAGTTACTGAACACTGAAGCTTTCTTT.

The rearrangement links TRBV5-6 to TRBJ2-7; 7 bases agree with TRBD1. With 6 bases clipped from V and 2 bases from J, the junction kept 11 bases outside the gene matches. Germline loops: CDR1 SGHDT, CDR2 YYEEEE. This CDR3 has 15 residues. The CDR3 loop is CASTSKKGTAYEQYV. As DNA, the CDR3 is TGTGCCAGCACCTCGAAAAAAGGGACAGCCTACGAGCAGTACGTC.

There are many counts of this clonotype. V gene TRBV7-2 combines with J gene TRBJ1-1; 7 bases are shared with TRBD1. In germline, CDR1 is SGHTA, CDR2 FQGNSA. V gave up 1 base and J gave up 10 bases; unmatched junction bases: 12. The CDR3 runs to 15 residues. The CDR3 loop is CASSLGDRVVRGAFF. The CDR3, as DNA: TGTGCCAGCAGCTTAGGCGACAGGGTCGTTCGGGGAGCTTTCTTT.

The rearrangement links TRBV5-6 to TRBJ2-2; D remains ambiguous. Germline loops: CDR1 SGHDT, CDR2 YYEEEE. The CDR3 is 14 amino acids. Trimming took off 4 bases at V and 1 base at J, with 8 bases between the two ends. The CDR3 region has the DNA TGTGCCAGCAGCGTTTTCAAGAACACCGGGGAGCTGTTTTTT. Amino acid sequence: CASSVFKNTGELFF.

This clonotype was seen ten or more times. The chain carries TRBV12-3 or TRBV12-4 and TRBJ1-2, with 7 bases identical to TRBD1. CDR3 length equals 14 residues. Trimming took 6 bases from V and 0 from J; bases not matched to a gene: 4. Here the CDR3 reads CASRTGTANYGYTF. The DNA for the CDR3 is TGTGCCAGCAGAACCGGGACAGCTAACTATGGCTACACCTTC.

The V call is TRBV11-2, the J call TRBJ2-7, with D unresolved. This CDR3 is built from 13 residues. The V gene lost 5 bases and the J gene lost 7 bases, with 15 bases spanning the gap. Per germline, CDR1 SGHAT and CDR2 FQNNGV. CDR3 sequence: CASSAGSPLEQYV. The CDR3 region has the DNA TGTGCCAGCAGCGCCGGGTCTCCTTTGGAGCAGTACGTC.

With regard to this clonotype: This may be a read error: a much more frequent sequence differs by one nucleotide. This chain joins TRBV20-1 and TRBJ2-5; no firm D call. From germline, CDR1 is DFQATT and CDR2 SNEGSKA (reference sequence). The CDR3 loop spans 12 amino acids. In nucleotides, the CDR3 is TGCAGTGCACGCACGGTCGAAGAGCCCCAGTACTTC. Protein product: CSARTVEEPQYF.

This clonotype was seen many times. The V and J genes are TRBV29-1 and TRBJ2-1; the D gene is possibly TRBD2 (7 bases). The CDR3 sequence is 13 residues long. V was clipped by 4 bases and J by 8 bases, with 15 bases between them. Germline assignment: CDR1 SQVTM and CDR2 ANQGSEA. The DNA of the CDR3 is TGCAGCGTTGGGGAGGGGGGCCGCGATGAGCAGTTCTTC. The encoded protein is CSVGEGGRDEQFF.

This clonotype was recorded many times. The chain carries TRBV20-1 and TRBJ1-1; no clear D. Between the trimmed V and J ends, which lost 5 bases and 3 bases, there was a span of 10 bases. The CDR3 is 12 residues long. Per the germline V gene, CDR1 is DFQATT and CDR2 is SNEGSKA (reference sequence). CDR3 amino acids: CSAQTRHTEAFF. The CDR3 DNA is TGCAGTGCTCAAACGAGGCACACTGAAGCTTTCTTT.

This clonotype was found many times. The V and J genes are TRBV29-1 and TRBJ2-6, with unresolved D. The V and J ends lost 2 bases and 0 bases respectively, with 8 bases between them. The CDR3 is 15 amino acids. From germline, CDR1 is SQVTM and CDR2 ANQGSEA. The CDR3 DNA sequence: TGCAGCGTTGAACGGTTGAGCTCTGGGGCCAACGTCCTGACTTTC. Its translation is CSVERLSSGANVLTF.

This clonotype was counted only a few times. This chain joins TRBV5-1 and TRBJ2-6; D is possibly TRBD2 (5 bases). The V and J ends lost 2 bases and 3 bases respectively, with 12 bases between them. CDR1 SGHRS and CDR2 YFSETQ come from the germline V gene. The CDR3 has 16 residues. The CDR3 loop reads CASSFTGSGGANVLTF. CDR3 bases: TGCGCCAGCAGCTTTACGGGGTCCGGTGGGGCCAACGTCCTGACTTTC. The entire variable domain, with the rest obtained from reference TRBV5-1 and TRBJ2-6, is as follows: KAGVTQTPRYLIKTRGQQVTLSCSPISGHRSVSWYQQTPGQGLQFLFEYFSETQRNKGNFPGRFSGRQFSNSRSEMNVSTLELGDSALYLCASSFTGSGGANVLTFGAGSRLTVL.

Only a few counts were recorded for this clonotype. This sequence joins TRBV5-4 and TRBJ2-5, with a possible D match to TRBD1 (6 bases). Trimming pared 2 bases from V and 0 bases from J, leaving 11 bases between. The CDR3 length is 15 residues. Germline loops: CDR1 SGHNT, CDR2 YYREEE (reference sequence). The CDR3 sequence is CASSFGQRYQETQYF. CDR3 coding DNA: TGTGCCAGCAGCTTCGGACAGAGGTACCAAGAGACCCAGTACTTC.

The table lists this clonotype with many counts. The rearrangement links TRBV20-1 to TRBJ1-3; D may be TRBD1 (5 bases). The V gene's germline CDR1 is DFQATT and CDR2 SNEGSKA (reference sequence). The ends were cut back, 0 bases at V and 0 bases at J, with 15 bases in the middle. CDR3 length: 17 amino acids. CDR3 sequence reads: CSAREERGVLSGNTIYF. The CDR3 coding sequence is TGCAGTGCTAGAGAGGAGAGGGGAGTACTCTCTGGAAACACCATATATTTT.

This clonotype appeared many times. The chain combines TRBV7-9 with TRBJ2-7, with TRBD2 as a possible D gene (5 bases). Trimming stripped 3 bases from V and 5 bases from J, with 8 bases between. In germline, CDR1 is SEHNR, CDR2 FQNEAQ (reference sequence). This CDR3 has 12 amino acids. CDR3 protein: CASSLTRDEQYF. The CDR3 DNA reads TGTGCCAGCAGCTTGACGAGGGACGAGCAGTACTTC. The full variable domain, with the rest looked up from reference TRBV7-9 and TRBJ2-7, is DTGVSQNPRHKITKRGQNVTFRCDPISEHNRLYWYRQTLGQGPEFLTYFQNEAQLEKSRLLSDRFSAERPKGSFSTLEIQRTEQGDSAMYLCASSLTRDEQYFGPGTRLTVT.

The rearrangement links TRBV24-1 to TRBJ1-5, with D possibly being TRBD1 (6 bases). Trimming pared 6 bases from V and 1 base from J, leaving 18 bases between. CDR1 and CDR2 (germline): KGHDR, SFDVKD. This CDR3 comprises 17 residues. This CDR3 is CATSKTGGQKSNQPQHF. The CDR3 region has the DNA TGTGCCACCAGTAAGACGGGGGGGCAGAAGAGCAATCAGCCCCAGCATTTT.

This clonotype appeared many times. The rearrangement links TRBV5-4 to TRBJ2-7; the D is unclear. Looked up from germline, CDR1 is SGHNT and CDR2 is YYREEE (reference sequence). The CDR3 contains 12 residues. Deletions cut 0 bases from V and 3 bases from J, with 4 bases between. The chain's CDR3 is CASSLERYEQYF. The CDR3 DNA is TGTGCCAGCAGCTTGGAGCGCTACGAGCAGTACTTC.